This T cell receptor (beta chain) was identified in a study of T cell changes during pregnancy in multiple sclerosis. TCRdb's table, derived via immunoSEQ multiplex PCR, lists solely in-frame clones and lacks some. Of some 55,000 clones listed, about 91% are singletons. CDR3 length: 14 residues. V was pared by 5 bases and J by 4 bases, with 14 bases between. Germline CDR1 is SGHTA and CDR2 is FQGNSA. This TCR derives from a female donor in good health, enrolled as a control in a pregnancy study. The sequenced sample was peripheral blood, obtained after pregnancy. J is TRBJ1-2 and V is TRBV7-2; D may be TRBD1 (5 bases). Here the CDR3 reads CASSLSGGTYGYTF. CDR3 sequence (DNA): TGTGCCAGCAGCCTTTCTGGGGGGACCTATGGCTACACCTTC.